The 22 T cell receptor beta chains given below trace back to one sample, sequenced in a study of blood T cell repertoires in COVID-19. Sequenced by immunoSEQ multiplex PCR; TCRdb stores in-frame clones only, minus some. The sample has a few hundred thousand clones, nearly 90% seen once; the top ten hold approximately 2.1%. Sequencing was performed on peripheral blood. Receptor source: an older woman with COVID-19, enrolled during active disease.

The chain couples TRBV19 to TRBJ2-2; 12 nucleotides line up with TRBD1. CDR1 is LNHDA, CDR2 SQIVND, per germline (reference sequence). The V gene end was trimmed by 4 bases and the J gene end by 4 bases; junction bases not matched to a gene: 4. The CDR3 covers 16 residues. CDR3 sequence reads: CASSRGQGAGTGELFF. The CDR3 nucleotides are TGTGCCAGTAGTAGGGGACAGGGGGCAGGCACCGGGGAGCTGTTTTTT.

The J gene is TRBJ2-3, the V gene TRBV7-9; 12 bases match TRBD1. This CDR3 is 15 amino acids long. V lost 6 bases, J lost 4 bases, and 5 bases stayed unmatched. Germline assignment: CDR1 SEHNR and CDR2 FQNEAQ (reference sequence). The CDR3 sequence is CASSGTGGRPDTQYF. The DNA of the CDR3 is TGTGCCAGCAGTGGGACAGGGGGCCGTCCAGATACGCAGTATTTT.

V and J are TRBV7-9 and TRBJ2-7, with 7 bases aligning to TRBD1. Germline V gene lookup returns CDR1 SEHNR and CDR2 FQNEAQ (reference sequence). This CDR3 has 14 amino acids. V lost 5 bases, J lost 6 bases, and 10 bases stayed unmatched. CDR3 in DNA: TGTGCCAGCAGCAAGGAGACAGGGACGTTCGAGCAGTACTTC. Its translation is CASSKETGTFEQYF. The full variable domain, completed using reference TRBV7-9 and TRBJ2-7, is DTGVSQNPRHKITKRGQNVTFRCDPISEHNRLYWYRQTLGQGPEFLTYFQNEAQLEKSRLLSDRFSAERPKGSFSTLEIQRTEQGDSAMYLCASSKETGTFEQYFGPGTRLTVT.

This rearrangement joins TRBV6-1 to TRBJ1-6, with TRBD1 as a possible D gene (6 bases). The germline V gene has CDR1 MNHNS and CDR2 SASEGT. The CDR3 length is 16 residues. Trimming left V 4 bases short and J 5 bases short, with 15 bases between. For the CDR3, the DNA is TGTGCCAGCAGTGGGACAGATTGGGGCCATAATTCACCCCTCCACTTT. Amino acid sequence: CASSGTDWGHNSPLHF.

The chain joins TRBV29-1 to TRBJ1-4; no reliable D call. Germline V gene sequence: CDR1 SQVTM, CDR2 ANQGSEA. V was clipped by 1 base and J by 8 bases, with 14 bases between them. This CDR3 comprises 14 residues. The CDR3 here is CSVEGEGSREKLFF. In nucleotides, the CDR3 is TGCAGCGTTGAAGGGGAAGGGAGTAGGGAAAAACTGTTTTTT.

J is TRBJ1-3 and V is TRBV6-5, with a possible D match to TRBD1 (5 bases). The CDR3 runs 14 residues. Germline V gives CDR1 MNHEY, CDR2 SVGAGI. V lost 6 bases, J lost 4 bases, and 13 bases lay in between. CDR3 bases: TGTGCCAGCAGACTTGACAGCTCGGGAAACACCATATATTTT. Translating gives CASRLDSSGNTIYF.

The rearrangement uses TRBV10-1 and TRBJ1-5; D not certain. CDR1 is WNHNN, CDR2 SYGVQD, per germline (reference sequence). V shed 7 bases and J shed 2 bases, with 12 bases lying between them. CDR3 length: 14 residues. DNA of the CDR3: TGCGCCAGCACCGGGGAGGCCGGCAATCAGCCCCAGCATTTT. Its translation: CASTGEAGNQPQHF.

The chain couples TRBV12-5 to TRBJ1-1; the D gene is possibly TRBD1 (6 bases). Germline CDR1 LGHNT, CDR2 FRNRAP. The CDR3 sequence is 14 residues long. Trimming removed 4 bases at V and 4 bases at J, with 13 bases between. This chain's CDR3 is CASGSAGASTEAFF. CDR3 DNA sequence: TGTGCTAGTGGTTCAGCAGGGGCGAGCACTGAAGCTTTCTTT.

J is TRBJ1-5 and V is TRBV10-2; 9 bases align to TRBD1. Germline trimming cut 4 bases from V and 3 bases from J; bases unmatched to any gene: 1. This CDR3 comprises 14 residues. Germline V gene sequence: CDR1 WSHSY, CDR2 SAAADI. As DNA, the CDR3 is TGCGCCAGCAGTGGGACAGGGGTCAATCAGCCCCAGCATTTT. Protein product: CASSGTGVNQPQHF.

The chain combines TRBV6-5 with TRBJ1-1; no reliable D call. The V end was cut by 6 bases, the J end by 4 bases, with 12 bases between. The CDR3 consists of 13 residues. Looked up from germline, CDR1 is MNHEY and CDR2 is SVGAGI. In DNA form, the CDR3 reads TGTGCCAGCAGGAGGGCCGTCTTCACTGAAGCTTTCTTT. It translates to CASRRAVFTEAFF.

For this clone: Other DNA sequences in the same sample also yield this CDR3. V and J are TRBV7-3 and TRBJ2-1; 9 bases map to TRBD2. Germline V gene sequence: CDR1 SGHTA, CDR2 FQGTGA. V lost 5 bases, J lost 5 bases, and 10 bases stayed unmatched. This CDR3 has 16 residues. Here the CDR3 reads CASSVAGGPPNNEQFF. CDR3 coding DNA: TGTGCCAGCAGCGTGGCGGGGGGGCCTCCTAACAATGAGCAGTTCTTC.

Note on this clone: Other DNA sequences in the sample encode the same CDR3. The V gene is TRBV10-3, the J gene TRBJ1-5; a possible D gene is TRBD1 (5 bases). Germline V gives CDR1 ENHRY, CDR2 SYGVKD. Trimming removed 0 bases at V and 6 bases at J, with 9 bases between. This CDR3 contains 14 residues. The CDR3 DNA sequence: TGTGCCATCAGTGAGTCCGGGGGAGGTCAGCCCCAGCATTTT. Its protein product is CAISESGGGQPQHF.

The chain carries TRBV7-9 and TRBJ2-2; a weak D match, TRBD1 (7 bases). Germline V gene sequence: CDR1 SEHNR, CDR2 FQNEAQ (reference sequence). The CDR3 loop spans 16 amino acids. Trimming cost V 5 bases and J 3 bases, with 16 bases left between them. CDR3 nucleotides: TGTGCCAGCAGCCTTGTCGGAGGGGGCGACACCGGGGAGCTGTTTTTT. Amino acids: CASSLVGGGDTGELFF.

The J gene is TRBJ2-5, the V gene TRBV11-2; 10 nucleotides agree with TRBD2. The V and J ends lost 5 bases and 4 bases, in that order; junction bases with no gene match: 7. The CDR3 runs 15 residues. Germline-derived CDR1 and CDR2 are SGHAT and FQNNGV. CDR3 sequence reads: CASSLPGLARETQYF. DNA for the CDR3: TGTGCCAGCAGCCTACCGGGACTAGCGAGAGAGACCCAGTACTTC.

With regard to this clone: Different DNA sequences within this sample yield the same CDR3. V and J are TRBV3-1 (or the pseudogene TRBV3-2) and TRBJ1-2; the match to TRBD1 covers 7 bases. The germline V gene has CDR1 LGHDT and CDR2 YNNKEL (reference sequence). This CDR3 comprises 13 residues. The V gene end was trimmed by 5 bases and the J gene end by 4 bases; junction bases not matched to a gene: 4. The DNA for the CDR3 is TGTGCCAGCAGCTCCGGGACAGCCTATGGCTACACCTTC. It yields the protein CASSSGTAYGYTF.

The rearrangement joins TRBV9 to TRBJ1-5; a possible D gene is TRBD1 (5 bases). This CDR3 region has 13 residues. CDR1 is SGDLS and CDR2 is YYNGEE in the germline V gene. Trimming stripped 3 bases from V and 5 bases from J, with 9 bases between. The CDR3 region is CASSATGDQPQHF. CDR3 in DNA: TGTGCCAGCAGCGCCACAGGAGATCAGCCCCAGCATTTT. Supplemented by reference TRBV9 and TRBJ1-5, the full variable domain reads DSGVTQTPKHLITATGQRVTLRCSPRSGDLSVYWYQQSLDQGLQFLIQYYNGEERAKGNILERFSAQQFPDLHSELNLSSLELGDSALYFCASSATGDQPQHFGDGTRLSIL.

This clone has a single count. The chain employs TRBV9 and TRBJ1-2; a weak D match, TRBD1 (6 bases). The ends were cut back, 2 bases at V and 2 bases at J, with 13 bases in the middle. Germline values: CDR1 SGDLS, CDR2 YYNGEE. The CDR3 extends over 15 amino acids. The CDR3 reads CASSVGAGANYGYTF. DNA of the CDR3: TGTGCCAGCAGCGTTGGAGCAGGGGCAAACTATGGCTACACCTTC. Supplemented by reference TRBV9 and TRBJ1-2, the full variable domain reads DSGVTQTPKHLITATGQRVTLRCSPRSGDLSVYWYQQSLDQGLQFLIQYYNGEERAKGNILERFSAQQFPDLHSELNLSSLELGDSALYFCASSVGAGANYGYTFGSGTRLTVV.

The chain carries TRBV2 and TRBJ1-1; TRBD1 matches at 7 bases. V gave up 9 bases and J gave up 3 bases; unmatched junction bases: 7. The CDR3 contains 13 residues. Germline CDR1 reads SNHLY; CDR2 reads FYNNEI. CDR3 nucleotide sequence: TGTGCCAGTGTAGGGGGCGCGGACACTGAAGCTTTCTTT. Its protein product is CASVGGADTEAFF.

J is TRBJ2-4 and V is TRBV5-4; D not resolved. CDR3 length: 14 amino acids. The ends were cut back, 1 base at V and 3 bases at J, with 8 bases in the middle. CDR1 and CDR2 from the germline V gene are SGHNT and YYREEE (reference sequence). The CDR3, as DNA: TGTGCCAGCAGCTTGACTCAGGACAAAAACATTCAGTACTTC. Amino acid sequence: CASSLTQDKNIQYF. The entire variable domain, with the rest obtained from reference TRBV5-4 and TRBJ2-4, is as follows: ETGVTQSPTHLIKTRGQQVTLRCSSQSGHNTVSWYQQALGQGPQFIFQYYREEENGRGNFPPRFSGLQFPNYSSELNVNALELDDSALYLCASSLTQDKNIQYFGAGTRLSVL.

V usage is TRBV19 and J usage is TRBJ2-3; TRBD1 aligns across 8 bases. The CDR3 length is 15 residues. Germline trimming cut 9 bases from V and 0 bases from J; bases unmatched to any gene: 8. Germline V gene lookup returns CDR1 LNHDA and CDR2 SQIVND (reference sequence). The DNA of the CDR3 is TGTGCCAGCCAGATGGACAGGGAAAGCACAGATACGCAGTATTTT. It translates to CASQMDRESTDTQYF.

The gene calls are TRBV2 and TRBJ1-2; 7 nucleotides agree with TRBD1. Trimming removed 6 bases from V and 6 bases from J; junction bases left unmatched: 1. Germline CDR1 and CDR2: SNHLY and FYNNEI. This CDR3 contains 11 residues. CDR3 amino acids: CASRQGHGYTF. CDR3 nucleotides: TGTGCCAGCAGACAGGGGCATGGCTACACCTTC.

J is TRBJ2-3 and V is TRBV5-4; TRBD1 matches 7 bases. CDR1 SGHNT and CDR2 YYREEE come from the germline V gene (reference sequence). J gave up 5 bases and V 2 bases, and 5 bases lay outside the gene matches. This CDR3 spans 14 amino acids. The CDR3 protein is CASSFSTGRDTQYF. Here the CDR3 DNA reads TGTGCCAGCAGCTTCTCGACAGGGCGAGATACGCAGTATTTT.